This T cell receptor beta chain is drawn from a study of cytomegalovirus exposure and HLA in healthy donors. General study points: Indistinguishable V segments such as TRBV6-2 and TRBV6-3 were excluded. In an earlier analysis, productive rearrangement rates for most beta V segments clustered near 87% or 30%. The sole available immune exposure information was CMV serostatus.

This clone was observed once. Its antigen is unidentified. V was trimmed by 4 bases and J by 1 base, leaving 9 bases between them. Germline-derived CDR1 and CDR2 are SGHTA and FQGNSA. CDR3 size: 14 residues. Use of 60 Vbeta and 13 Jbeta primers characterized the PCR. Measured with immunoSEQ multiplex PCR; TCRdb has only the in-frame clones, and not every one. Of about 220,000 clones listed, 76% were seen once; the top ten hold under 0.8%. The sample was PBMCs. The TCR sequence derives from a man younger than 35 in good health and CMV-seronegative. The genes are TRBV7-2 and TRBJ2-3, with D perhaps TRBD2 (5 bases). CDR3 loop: CASSSRTGTDTQYF. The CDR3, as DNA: TGTGCCAGCAGCTCCAGGACTGGCACAGATACGCAGTATTTT.